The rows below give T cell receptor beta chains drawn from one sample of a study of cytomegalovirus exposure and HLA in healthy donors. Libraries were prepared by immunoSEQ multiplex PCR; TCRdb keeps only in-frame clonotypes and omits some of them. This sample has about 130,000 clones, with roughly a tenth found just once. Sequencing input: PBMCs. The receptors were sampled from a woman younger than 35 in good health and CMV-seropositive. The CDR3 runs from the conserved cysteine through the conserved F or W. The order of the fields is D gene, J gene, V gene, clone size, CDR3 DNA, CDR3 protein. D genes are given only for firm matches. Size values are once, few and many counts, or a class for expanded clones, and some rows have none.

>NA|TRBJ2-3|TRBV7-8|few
TGTGCCAGCATGGGCCAAACAGATACGCAGTATTTT
CASMGQTDTQYF
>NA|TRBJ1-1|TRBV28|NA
TGTGCCAGCAGTTTCGCCCCGTTTGGGAGGGTTGAGGGGGAAGCTTTCTTT
CASSFAPFGRVEGEAFF
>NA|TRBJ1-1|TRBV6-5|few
TGTGCCAGCAGTTATTTATTTACAGGGTCGGGAGCTTTCTTT
CASSYLFTGSGAFF
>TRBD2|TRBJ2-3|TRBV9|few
TGTGCCAGCAACCATCATAGCGGGAGTGGGGGCACAGATACGCAGTATTTT
CASNHHSGSGGTDTQYF
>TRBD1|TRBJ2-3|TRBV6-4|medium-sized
TGTGCCAGCAGTGACTCGGGGACAGCTAGCACAGATACGCAGTATTTT
CASSDSGTASTDTQYF
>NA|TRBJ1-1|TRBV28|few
TGTGCCAGCACCACCCCGGGAACTAAAGCTTTCTTT
CASTTPGTKAFF
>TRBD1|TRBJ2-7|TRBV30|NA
TGTGCCTGGAGTGGGACAGGGGCGGGCATGGACGAGCAGTACTTC
CAWSGTGAGMDEQYF
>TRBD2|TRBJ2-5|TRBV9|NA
TGTGCCAGCAGCGTAGGAGTAGCGGGAGACTCTATGTGGGAGACCCAGTACTTC
CASSVGVAGDSMWETQYF
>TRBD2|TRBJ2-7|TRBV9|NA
TGTGCCAGCAGCGTAGGGGGACTAGCGGGGAATTACGAGCAGTACTTC
CASSVGGLAGNYEQYF
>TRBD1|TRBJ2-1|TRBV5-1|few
TGCGCCAGCAGCCCAGGACAGGAACACAATGAGCAGTTCTTC
CASSPGQEHNEQFF
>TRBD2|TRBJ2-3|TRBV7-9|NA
TGTGCCAGCAGCCCCCGACTAGCGGGAGACAGCACAGATACGCAGTATTTT
CASSPRLAGDSTDTQYF
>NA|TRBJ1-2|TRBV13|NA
TGTGCCAGCAGCTTAGTCTTGGGGGGGGCCTATGGCTACACCTTC
CASSLVLGGAYGYTF
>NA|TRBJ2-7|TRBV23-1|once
TGCGCCAGCAGTCGGCAGACCTACGAGCAGTACTTC
CASSRQTYEQYF
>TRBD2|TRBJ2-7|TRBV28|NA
TGTGCCAGCACCGGACTAGCGGGAGTGGATGAGCAGTACTTC
CASTGLAGVDEQYF
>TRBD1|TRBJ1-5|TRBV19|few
TGTGCCACCGAGCGGACGACAGGGGCAGGCCAGCCCCAGCATTTT
CATERTTGAGQPQHF
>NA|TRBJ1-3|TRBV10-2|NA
TGCGCCAGCAGTGAGGCCCTGGGCGGGACCTCTGGAAACACCATATATTTT
CASSEALGGTSGNTIYF